This T cell receptor beta chain was recorded in a study of blood T cell repertoires in COVID-19. Study summary: The United States, Italy and Spain were the sources of the acute and convalescent COVID-19 samples. PBMCs, B-cell-depleted T cells, or T cells were the source of the cDNA or gDNA that made up the material.

This clone is a singleton in its sample. Germline V gene sequence: CDR1 SGHNT, CDR2 YYREEE (reference sequence). The CDR3 sequence is 13 residues long. V was cut by 0 bases and J by 2 bases, with 5 bases left in between. Authors' processing steps: Estimation of nucleated cell counts relied on the amplification of reference gene primers. Libraries were prepared by immunoSEQ multiplex PCR; TCRdb keeps only in-frame clonotypes and omits some of them. D and trimming were read from the DNA, whereas the V and J calls and clone size are those reported in that table. The sample has over 300,000 clones, about 89% seen once.

This chain joins TRBV5-4 and TRBJ2-5; D remains unclear. The sequence was obtained from a man between 18 and 35 years old who had recovered from COVID-19. Sequencing input: peripheral blood. CDR3 DNA: TGTGCCAGCAGCTTGGGCGGTCAAGAGACCCAGTACTTC. Amino acid sequence: CASSLGGQETQYF.